The next 18 T cell receptor beta chains were all read from a single sample in a study of blood T cell repertoires in COVID-19. The assay was immunoSEQ multiplex PCR, and TCRdb's table has in-frame clones only and misses some. The data show some 500,000 clones, roughly nine tenths seen once. The sample consisted of peripheral blood. All receptors come from a woman aged 45-60 years with COVID-19, enrolled during active disease.

The chain uses TRBV15 and TRBJ2-3; 12 bases align to TRBD2. CDR1 and CDR2 from the germline V gene are LNHNV and YYDKDF (reference sequence). This CDR3 has 16 amino acids. J gave up 2 bases and V 5 bases, and 5 bases lay outside the gene matches. The CDR3 nucleotides read TGTGCCACCAGCTCTTGGACTAGCGGGGCCACAGATACGCAGTATTTT. Translation gives CATSSWTSGATDTQYF.

The chain couples TRBV6-5 to TRBJ2-1; 8 bases align to TRBD1. The germline CDR1 and CDR2 sequences are MNHEY and SVGAGI. The CDR3 spans 15 residues. V dropped 5 bases and J dropped 5; count of bases not matched to a gene: 8. The CDR3 region has the DNA TGTGCCAGCAGTCAAAGGACAGGGAGAAACAATGAGCAGTTCTTC. Encoded protein: CASSQRTGRNNEQFF.

The chain uses TRBV19 and TRBJ1-2, with D possibly matching TRBD1 (5 bases). Germline V gene data show CDR1 as LNHDA and CDR2 as SQIVND (reference sequence). The CDR3 has 13 amino acids. The V and J ends lost 2 bases and 2 bases respectively, with 6 bases between them. Here the CDR3 reads CASSIKGNYGYTF. In DNA, the CDR3 is TGTGCCAGTAGTATAAAGGGGAACTATGGCTACACCTTC.

This clone is a singleton in its sample. This sequence joins TRBV7-3 and TRBJ2-3; 13 bases match TRBD2. With 8 bases clipped from V and 3 bases from J, the junction kept 17 bases outside the gene matches. This CDR3 is 19 amino acids long. Germline assignment: CDR1 SGHTA and CDR2 FQGTGA. DNA for the CDR3: TGTGCCAGCTCCGACCGCCCACTAGCGGGGGGGCCGTGGACAGATACGCAGTATTTT. Amino acid sequence: CASSDRPLAGGPWTDTQYF.

The V and J genes are TRBV27 and TRBJ2-2; 12 bases are a match to TRBD2. V was clipped by 8 bases and J by 0 bases; unmatched bases: 4. Germline V gene data show CDR1 as MNHEY and CDR2 as SMNVEV (reference sequence). The CDR3 covers 16 residues. CDR3 loop: CASYGLAGPNTGELFF. CDR3 DNA sequence: TGTGCCAGCTACGGACTAGCGGGGCCGAACACCGGGGAGCTGTTTTTT.

V gene TRBV7-6 combines with J gene TRBJ2-7, with D possibly matching TRBD1 (5 bases). This CDR3 has 12 amino acids. Trimming removed 3 bases from V and 3 bases from J, with 6 bases in between. Looked up from germline, CDR1 is SGHVS and CDR2 is FNYEAQ. The DNA for the CDR3 is TGTGCCAGCAGCTTCCAGGGCTACGAGCAGTACTTC. Its translation is CASSFQGYEQYF.

The J gene is TRBJ1-2, the V gene TRBV18, with a weak D call TRBD1 (5 bases). Germline CDR1 reads KGHSH; CDR2 reads LQKENI. The CDR3 contains 14 residues. Trimming pared 5 bases from V and 7 bases from J, leaving 17 bases between. CDR3 protein: CASSIVDNFGGYTF. In DNA, the CDR3 is TGTGCCAGCTCAATCGTGGACAACTTCGGTGGCTACACCTTC. The entire variable domain, with the rest obtained from reference TRBV18 and TRBJ1-2, is as follows: NAGVMQNPRHLVRRRGQEARLRCSPMKGHSHVYWYRQLPEEGLKFMVYLQKENIIDESGMPKERFSAEFPKEGPSILRIQQVVRGDSAAYFCASSIVDNFGGYTFGSGTRLTVV.

Concerning this clone: The sample holds other DNA sequences that translate to the same CDR3. The rearrangement joins TRBV10-3 to TRBJ1-2; D is possibly TRBD1 (5 bases). Per the germline V gene, CDR1 is ENHRY and CDR2 is SYGVKD. The CDR3 contains 12 residues. V lost 3 bases, J lost 5 bases, and 7 bases lay in between. The CDR3 nucleotides are TGTGCCATCAGTGAATCAGGGTATGGCTACACCTTC. It yields the protein CAISESGYGYTF.

This clone was observed a handful of times. The chain has TRBV2 and TRBJ2-7; a weak D match, TRBD1 (6 bases). Trimming took off 3 bases at V and 6 bases at J, with 9 bases between the two ends. This CDR3 has 12 residues. CDR1 and CDR2 from the germline V gene are SNHLY and FYNNEI. The CDR3 DNA sequence: TGTGCCAGCAGTGAGGACAGATCCGAGCAGTACTTC. Residues: CASSEDRSEQYF.

The chain joins TRBV28 to TRBJ2-2; 7 positions match TRBD1. From germline, CDR1 is MDHEN and CDR2 SYDVKM. The CDR3 spans 17 residues. Unmatched junction bases numbered 14, after V lost 5 bases and J lost 5 bases. CDR3 sequence reads: CASSAIVGQIGTGELFF. CDR3 in DNA: TGTGCCAGCAGTGCCATCGTGGGACAGATAGGAACCGGGGAGCTGTTTTTT.

This clone has more than one count but fewer than ten. The rearrangement joins TRBV9 to TRBJ1-6; 7 bases match TRBD1. The junction had 9 bases not matched to a gene; V was cut back by 4 bases and J by 11 bases. This CDR3 has 14 amino acids. CDR1 SGDLS and CDR2 YYNGEE come from the germline V gene. The CDR3 reads CASSRGQARPPLHF. The CDR3 nucleotides are TGTGCCAGCAGCCGCGGACAGGCCAGGCCACCCCTCCACTTT.

The rearrangement uses TRBV12-5 and TRBJ2-7; perhaps TRBD2 as D (6 bases). Deletions cut 2 bases from V and 3 bases from J, with 8 bases between. Germline CDR1 reads LGHNT; CDR2 reads FRNRAP. The length of the CDR3 is 13 residues. CDR3 DNA sequence: TGTGCTAGTGGTTTGATGGGGGGCTACGAGCAGTACTTC. Translation: CASGLMGGYEQYF. Full variable domain (rest looked up from reference TRBV12-5 and TRBJ2-7): DARVTQTPRHKVTEMGQEVTMRCQPILGHNTVFWYRQTMMQGLELLAYFRNRAPLDDSGMPKDRFSAEMPDATLATLKIQPSEPRDSAVYFCASGLMGGYEQYFGPGTRLTVT.

This sequence joins TRBV27 and TRBJ2-7, with a weak D call TRBD2 (5 bases). Germline V gives CDR1 MNHEY, CDR2 SMNVEV (reference sequence). V was shortened by 3 bases and J by 0 bases, with 12 bases between the two germline ends. The CDR3 loop spans 15 amino acids. CDR3 amino acids: CASSLGVGLSYEQYF. As DNA, the CDR3 is TGTGCCAGCAGTTTGGGCGTCGGACTCTCCTACGAGCAGTACTTC.

J is TRBJ1-1 and V is TRBV30, with a tentative D call TRBD1 (5 bases). Looked up from germline, CDR1 is GTSNPN and CDR2 is SVGIG (reference sequence). This CDR3 is 14 amino acids long. Trimming stripped 4 bases from V and 1 base from J, with 13 bases between. This CDR3 reads CAWTLQVSNTEAFF. The CDR3 DNA follows: TGTGCCTGGACTTTACAGGTGTCGAACACTGAAGCTTTCTTT.

The gene calls are TRBV4-1 and TRBJ2-6; D not certain. Trimming removed 6 bases from V and 0 bases from J, with 9 bases in between. CDR1 and CDR2 (germline): MGHRA, YSYEKL. CDR3 size: 15 residues. CDR3 in DNA: TGCGCCAGCAGACCGCGAGGCTCTGGGGCCAACGTCCTGACTTTC. Amino acid sequence: CASRPRGSGANVLTF.

V is TRBV4-1 and J is TRBJ1-1; no clear D. V lost 1 base and J 7 bases, leaving 7 bases between the germline ends. CDR3 length: 12 amino acids. In germline, CDR1 is MGHRA, CDR2 YSYEKL. CDR3 sequence reads: CASSQGAGEAFF. In DNA form, the CDR3 reads TGCGCCAGCAGCCAAGGGGCGGGTGAAGCTTTCTTT.

This clone was recorded only once. V is TRBV9 and J is TRBJ2-7; D gene unclear. With 3 bases removed from V and 7 bases from J, the gap between germline ends came to 11 bases. The CDR3 has 12 residues. Germline V CDR1 and CDR2: SGDLS, YYNGEE. CDR3 in amino acids: CASSALTGEQYF. The CDR3 bases are TGTGCCAGCAGCGCCTTGACCGGGGAGCAGTACTTC.

V is TRBV6-5 and J is TRBJ1-3; possible D gene TRBD1, 5 bases. The V end was cut by 4 bases, the J end by 4 bases, with 14 bases between. The CDR3 totals 15 residues. Germline lookup yields CDR1 MNHEY and CDR2 SVGAGI. CDR3 nucleotides: TGTGCCAGCAGTTCCCTAGGGGTAACCGGAAACACCATATATTTT. Encoded protein: CASSSLGVTGNTIYF.